These 17 T cell receptor beta chains originate from one sample sequenced in a study of technical replicates of blood from a handful of donors. The repertoire was sequenced with immunoSEQ multiplex PCR; TCRdb's copy has only in-frame clones and lacks some. This table holds 50,000 to 65,000 clones, 80% to 95% found once. Sequenced input: PBMCs. The origin of the receptors is a human donor in good health. Some clones in this sample may be carry-over from other donors' samples.

The chain couples TRBV5-1 to TRBJ2-5; 16 bases fit TRBD2. This CDR3 comprises 16 residues. Per germline, CDR1 SGHRS and CDR2 YFSETQ. V dropped 4 bases and J dropped 5; count of bases not matched to a gene: 5. The chain's CDR3 is CASSSGTSGGAETQYF. The CDR3 nucleotides are TGCGCCAGCAGCAGTGGGACTAGCGGGGGGGCGGAGACCCAGTACTTC.

This chain links TRBV5-4 with TRBJ2-7; possible D gene TRBD2, 6 bases. Germline loops: CDR1 SGHNT, CDR2 YYREEE (reference sequence). The V end was cut by 4 bases, the J end by 0 bases, with 8 bases between. There are 13 residues in the CDR3. CDR3 protein: CASSRGNSYEQYF. The CDR3 nucleotides read TGTGCCAGCAGCCGGGGGAACTCCTACGAGCAGTACTTC.

V gene TRBV2 combines with J gene TRBJ2-2, with 8 bases identical to TRBD2. The germline gives CDR1 SNHLY, CDR2 FYNNEI. The CDR3 loop spans 15 amino acids. The V gene end was trimmed by 5 bases and the J gene end by 4 bases; junction bases not matched to a gene: 6. CDR3: CASSSRGGATGELFF. In DNA, the CDR3 is TGTGCCAGCAGTTCACGGGGGGGGGCCACCGGGGAGCTGTTTTTT.

In its sample, this clone ranks as large. This rearrangement joins TRBV7-9 to TRBJ1-6; D possibly corresponds to TRBD1 (6 bases). Germline V gene sequence: CDR1 SEHNR, CDR2 FQNEAQ (reference sequence). With 7 bases removed from V and 7 bases from J, the gap between germline ends came to 20 bases. The CDR3 extends over 16 amino acids. DNA for the CDR3: TGTGCCAGCACCTTCAGCAGGGGTATAGACAATTCACCCCTCCACTTT. Protein product: CASTFSRGIDNSPLHF.

The chain has TRBV9 and TRBJ2-3; 12 nucleotides match TRBD2. The CDR3 length is 16 residues. Germline V CDR1 and CDR2: SGDLS, YYNGEE. V dropped 0 bases and J dropped 6; count of bases not matched to a gene: 5. For the CDR3, the DNA is TGTGCCAGCAGCGTAGGGCTAGCGGGGGGGAGGGATACGCAGTATTTT. Its translation: CASSVGLAGGRDTQYF.

The chain joins TRBV7-7 to TRBJ2-7, with D perhaps matching TRBD1 (6 bases). This CDR3 comprises 14 residues. CDR1 SSHAT and CDR2 FNYEAQ come from the germline V gene (reference sequence). V was cut by 5 bases and J by 0 bases, with 11 bases left in between. CDR3 DNA sequence: TGTGCCAGCAGCCGGACAGTAACCTCCTACGAGCAGTACTTC. Its translation is CASSRTVTSYEQYF.

This chain uses TRBV7-3 with TRBJ2-2; 7 bases are a match to TRBD2. CDR3 length equals 13 residues. Germline V gene lookup returns CDR1 SGHTA and CDR2 FQGTGA. V lost 2 bases, J lost 6 bases, and 0 bases stayed unmatched. For the CDR3, the DNA is TGTGCCAGCAGCTTACTAGCGGCCGGGGAGCTGTTTTTT. As protein: CASSLLAAGELFF.

V usage is TRBV29-1 and J usage is TRBJ2-5; 8 nucleotides line up with TRBD2. J lost 5 bases, V lost 0 bases, and 2 bases had no gene match. Germline CDR1 SQVTM, CDR2 ANQGSEA. The length of the CDR3 is 13 residues. The CDR3 loop is CSVEEAGGETQYF. CDR3 bases: TGCAGCGTTGAAGAGGCGGGGGGTGAGACCCAGTACTTC.

Here the CDR3 reads CASSPYRDYNEQFF. CDR3 bases: TGTGCCAGCAGCCCGTACAGGGACTACAATGAGCAGTTCTTC. V gene TRBV7-3 combines with J gene TRBJ2-1; D perhaps matches TRBD1 (6 bases). Trimming pared 5 bases from V and 3 bases from J, leaving 11 bases between. The CDR3 loop spans 14 amino acids. In germline, CDR1 is SGHTA, CDR2 FQGTGA. The full variable domain, with the rest looked up from reference TRBV7-3 and TRBJ2-1, is GAGVSQTPSNKVTEKGKYVELRCDPISGHTALYWYRQSLGQGPEFLIYFQGTGAADDSGLPNDRFFAVRPEGSVSTLKIQRTERGDSAVYLCASSPYRDYNEQFFGPGTRLTVL.

The rearrangement links TRBV5-1 to TRBJ2-5; TRBD2 matches 7 bases. CDR3 length equals 14 residues. The germline V gene encodes CDR1 SGHRS and CDR2 YFSETQ. V shed 4 bases and J 5 bases; nucleotides not matched to a gene: 8. In nucleotides, the CDR3 is TGCGCCAGCAGCCCCCCTGGACTAGTTGAGACCCAGTACTTC. It specifies CASSPPGLVETQYF.

This chain links TRBV5-8 with TRBJ2-7, with D perhaps TRBD1 (6 bases). CDR1 and CDR2 (germline): SGHTS, YDEGEE. The V end was cut by 4 bases, the J end by 5 bases, with 19 bases between. This CDR3 spans 15 amino acids. The CDR3 sequence: CASSPRVTGLDEQYF. The CDR3 DNA sequence: TGTGCCAGCAGCCCTCGGGTGACAGGCCTAGACGAGCAGTACTTC. Combining the CDR3 with reference TRBV5-8 and TRBJ2-7 gives the whole variable domain EAGVTQSPTHLIKTRGQQATLRCSPISGHTSVYWYQQALGLGLQFLLWYDEGEERNRGNFPPRFSGRQFPNYSSELNVNALELEDSALYLCASSPRVTGLDEQYFGPGTRLTVT.

The chain couples TRBV10-3 to TRBJ1-2; TRBD1 matches 9 bases. V shed 2 bases, J shed 8 bases, and the junction held 3 bases outside the gene matches. CDR3 length equals 13 residues. Germline values: CDR1 ENHRY, CDR2 SYGVKD. The CDR3 nucleotides read TGTGCCATCAGTGAGGGACAGGGGACGGGCTACACCTTC. Protein: CAISEGQGTGYTF.

The chain combines TRBV5-1 with TRBJ1-1; 7 positions match TRBD1. V dropped 4 bases and J dropped 0; count of bases not matched to a gene: 9. CDR3 size: 16 residues. Germline-derived CDR1 and CDR2 are SGHRS and YFSETQ. The CDR3 loop reads CASSGLTGVMNTEAFF. CDR3 nucleotide sequence: TGCGCCAGCAGCGGACTTACAGGGGTCATGAACACTGAAGCTTTCTTT. Based on the CDR3 plus reference TRBV5-1 and TRBJ1-1, the full variable domain is KAGVTQTPRYLIKTRGQQVTLSCSPISGHRSVSWYQQTPGQGLQFLFEYFSETQRNKGNFPGRFSGRQFSNSRSEMNVSTLELGDSALYLCASSGLTGVMNTEAFFGQGTRLTVV.

The chain couples TRBV7-3 to TRBJ2-3; D may be TRBD2 (7 bases). The CDR3 length is 17 residues. Trimming stripped 1 base from V and 4 bases from J, with 18 bases between. Looked up from germline, CDR1 is SGHTA and CDR2 is FQGTGA. CDR3 in amino acids: CASSLRGGAGAADTQYF. The DNA of the CDR3 is TGTGCCAGCAGCTTAAGGGGGGGGGCGGGGGCAGCAGATACGCAGTATTTT.

The chain links TRBV4-3 to TRBJ1-2; 9 bases agree with TRBD1. The germline V gene encodes CDR1 LGHNA and CDR2 YSLEER. CDR3 length: 16 residues. V dropped 3 bases and J dropped 1; count of bases not matched to a gene: 6. The CDR3 sequence: CASSHRDRALNYGYTF. The CDR3 nucleotides read TGCGCCAGCAGCCACAGGGACAGGGCCCTTAACTATGGCTACACCTTC.

The CDR3 region has the DNA TGCGCCAGCAGCTCGAACAGGGGGCGGGGAGAGACCCAGTACTTC. This translates into CASSSNRGRGETQYF. This sequence joins TRBV5-1 and TRBJ2-5; 9 bases are shared with TRBD1. The germline CDR1 and CDR2 sequences are SGHRS and YFSETQ. The CDR3 runs to 15 residues. V gave up 3 bases and J gave up 4 bases; unmatched junction bases: 7. Filled out from reference TRBV5-1 and TRBJ2-5, the complete variable domain reads KAGVTQTPRYLIKTRGQQVTLSCSPISGHRSVSWYQQTPGQGLQFLFEYFSETQRNKGNFPGRFSGRQFSNSRSEMNVSTLELGDSALYLCASSSNRGRGETQYFGPGTRLLVL.

The CDR3 loop reads CASSPNRVRETQYF. The CDR3 DNA reads as TGCGCCAGCAGCCCGAACAGGGTACGAGAGACCCAGTACTTC. The J gene is TRBJ2-5, the V gene TRBV4-3, with TRBD1 as a possible D gene (6 bases). In germline, CDR1 is LGHNA, CDR2 YSLEER. V was trimmed by 4 bases and J by 4 bases, leaving 13 bases between them. The CDR3 is 14 residues long.